The clone carrying this T cell receptor (beta chain) was recorded a few times. Trimming pared 5 bases from V and 10 bases from J, leaving 18 bases between. Germline V gene lookup returns CDR1 SEHNR and CDR2 FQNEAQ (reference sequence). The CDR3 sequence is 14 residues long. Assay: immunoSEQ multiplex PCR; the TCRdb copy retains only in-frame clones and omits some. The table shows some 99,000 clones, with more than 60% occurring only once. This sample was included in a study of blood T cell repertoires in COVID-19. The origin of this receptor is a man aged 65 to 79 with acute or convalescent COVID-19. Sequenced input: peripheral blood. The rearrangement joins TRBV7-9 to TRBJ2-1; D perhaps matches TRBD2 (6 bases). CDR3 nucleotide sequence: TGTGCCAGCAGCCCTGGACTATCCTCGGGCGAGCAGTTCTTC. Its protein product is CASSPGLSSGEQFF. Complete variable domain (other parts from reference TRBV7-9 and TRBJ2-1): DTGVSQNPRHKITKRGQNVTFRCDPISEHNRLYWYRQTLGQGPEFLTYFQNEAQLEKSRLLSDRFSAERPKGSFSTLEIQRTEQGDSAMYLCASSPGLSSGEQFFGPGTRLTVL.